This entry describes one T cell receptor beta chain. Its antigen is still unknown. Here the CDR3 omits its conserved ending phenylalanine or tryptophan, so a read error is the likely source. Termini included, the CDR3 measures 12 amino acids. The kept DNA is CDR3 alone, 36 bases in frame from the first base. Reading the germline V gene (reference sequence) gives CDR1 GTSNPN and CDR2 SVGIG. The junction shows trimming of 3 bases on V and 1 base on J, plus 6 bases between the germline ends. Using the deep immunoSEQ assay, multiplex PCR amplified TCR CDR3 regions from genomic DNA. Extracted genomic DNA from each cell subset was spread evenly across all wells of several immunoSEQ 96-well plates, with each plate serving as a replicate. For sorted subsets, about 200 ng genomic DNA, equal to 30,000 or so T cell genomes, was loaded into each replicate PCR. Purified libraries were measured with a Qubit 3.0 fluorometer, size-checked on a Bioanalyzer 2100, and measured again with the KAPA Library Quantification kit. Each immunoSEQ 96-well plate was sequenced on its own single-read 150-cycle Illumina NextSeq 550 flow cell. Turning to the authors' computational methods: Because the immunoSEQ output held only junctional sequences and lacked quality scores, the filtering could not match the filtering applied to full-length reads. To assign V/J genes and CDR3, sequences were annotated using PyIR, a Python wrapper for IgBLAST v1.9, with IMGT germline references. Any read was removed if the V/J assignment was weak (E-value above 1e-6), the CDR3 was missing, or the read contained stop codons, out-of-frame junctions, or ambiguous translated residues. V3J clonotypes were defined as sequences sharing the same inferred V gene, J gene, and CDR3 amino acid sequence. Percentage overlap between repertoires was calculated by dividing the number of shared unique clonotypes by the size of the smaller repertoire. Richness of each repertoire was evaluated using RTK rarefaction, the Chao1 estimator, and Recon v2.1 estimates of unobserved clonotypes. For all TCRbeta clonotypes obtained by the gDNA method from four donors, generation probabilities were computed with OLGA. This immuneACCESS table, as held by TCRdb, lists in-frame sequences with V and J called but not all clones. Of the missing ones, under half trace to an unresolved V gene in checked studies; the others have no known cause. V and J calls and clone size follow that table, whereas D and trimming were derived from the DNA. The sample has roughly 2 million clones on record, approximately 94% of them singletons. The ten largest clones take up around 0.13% of the sample.

The sample belongs to a study of shared clonotypes between healthy human individuals (dated by TCRdb to the early 2020s). The study in broad terms: Three men and a couple of women, aged 18 to 49 years, made up the cohort. To estimate repertoire size and how much clonotype sharing occurs between individuals, the study deeply sequenced the blood TCR repertoires of roughly 5 healthy adults. For each donor, CD4 naive and CD4 memory were each run on three plates, CD8 naive on two plates, and CD8 memory on one plate. To increase sequencing depth and limit assay-specific biases, different laboratories used diverse techniques to prepare libraries and sequence TCR repertoires. Leukapheresis yielded between about 0.8 and 8.9 billion PBMCs per donor. Paper-wide results and their limitations: Pairwise subsampling led to the expectation that sequencing depth would affect the degree of clonotype sharing among donors. The small number of donors limited the genetic and exposure-history diversity represented. Incomplete sequencing was indicated by rarefaction of sorted-subset datasets, despite the large sequencing depth. Across four donors, about 5% of naive CD4, roughly 3.5% of naive CD8, around 2.5% of memory CD4, and about 0.4% of memory CD8 clonotypes were shared. Naive subsets generally had larger estimated clonotype richness than memory subsets. Compared with non-shared clonotypes, the clonotypes found in all four sorted-subset donors had higher generation probabilities. Only blood was sampled, and tissue TCR repertoires likely differ from those in blood.

The donors were healthy, HIV-negative adults with no recently reported acute infections or vaccinations. Every donor was a Caucasian adult residing in Nashville, Tennessee, USA. CD4+ T cells were enriched by magnetic negative selection; naive cells were then positively selected on CD45RA, and the negative fraction formed the memory subset. Blood was obtained by leukapheresis, after which PBMCs were separated by Ficoll-Histopaque density gradient centrifugation and cryopreserved in liquid nitrogen vapor phase. Analytical flow cytometry was used to check the purity and quantity of each magnetically sorted T cell population. Each sorted fraction had its genomic DNA isolated and then quantified by UV absorbance on a Nanodrop 2000c.

The chain is assembled from TRBV30 and TRBJ1-1; the D segment could be TRBD1, given 5 matching bases. Sequencing input: naive CD4+ T cells sorted from blood. Reading the label with the study, this specimen's cell subset or site is: CD45RA+ positively selected. This receptor was identified in a man between 18 and 29 years old in good health. The nucleotide sequence reads as follows: TGTGCCTGGAGCGGGGGGAACACTGAAGCTTTCCTT. This translates into CAWSGGNTEAFL.